The 20 T cell receptor beta chains given below trace back to one sample, sequenced in a study of T cells in Graves' hyperthyroidism and ophthalmopathy. TCR beta CDR3 region amplification was performed from RNA transcripts. First-round RT-PCR with HTBI primers amplified the TCR CDR3 region. MiXCR, applied by TCRdb to the multiplex PCR reads, yields one record per CDR3 protein. Of hundreds of thousands of distinct CDR3 sequences listed, approximately 14% are singletons. Sequenced: blood. The receptor set was obtained from a woman aged 25 to 45 with Graves' hyperthyroidism.

This clonotype was observed a handful of times. The CDR3 nucleotides are TGTGCCAGCAGCTTAGCAGGGGACAACACCGGGGAGCTGTTTTTT. Translated: CASSLAGDNTGELFF. V usage is TRBV7-2 and J usage is TRBJ2-2; D may be TRBD1 or TRBD2 (5 bases each). CDR3 length: 15 residues. Germline V CDR1 and CDR2: SGHTA, FQGNSA. Trimming removed 0 bases at V and 2 bases at J, with 7 bases between. Full variable domain (remainder filled in from reference TRBV7-2 and TRBJ2-2): GAGVSQSPSNKVTEKGKDVELRCDPISGHTALYWYRQSLGQGLEFLIYFQGNSAPDKSGLPSDRFSAERTGGSVSTLTIQRTQQEDSAVYLCASSLAGDNTGELFFGEGSRLTVL.

As to this clonotype: Being one base from a much bigger clone, this may be a read error. The chain combines TRBV11-2 with TRBJ2-7; the match to TRBD2 covers 12 bases. The germline gives CDR1 SGHAT, CDR2 FQNNGV. CDR3 size: 16 residues. The ends lost 7 bases at V and 0 bases at J; junction bases unmatched: 7. In nucleotides, the CDR3 is TGTGCCAGCAACTCCCGACTAGCGGGAGTCTCCTACGAGCAGTACTTC. Its protein product is CASNSRLAGVSYEQYF.

This clonotype was observed a handful of times. The V call is TRBV28, the J call TRBJ2-3; D is uncertain. CDR3 length: 13 residues. Germline lookup yields CDR1 MDHEN and CDR2 SYDVKM. The V end lost 5 bases, the J end lost 2 bases, and 8 bases lay between the germline ends. Written as DNA, the CDR3 is TGTGCCAGCAGTCCCCCCCTCACAGATACGCAGTATTTT. This codes for CASSPPLTDTQYF.

In its sample, this clonotype was seen a few times. The V and J genes are TRBV10-3 and TRBJ2-2, with 9 bases fitting TRBD2. V was clipped by 3 bases and J by 3 bases; unmatched bases: 8. Per germline, CDR1 ENHRY and CDR2 SYGVKD. The CDR3 contains 17 residues. Here the CDR3 reads CAISDRRLADYTGELFF. For the CDR3, the DNA is TGTGCCATCAGTGACCGAAGACTAGCGGATTACACCGGGGAGCTGTTTTTT.

This clonotype was found many times. The J gene is TRBJ2-3, the V gene TRBV6-1; 12 positions agree with TRBD2. Per the germline V gene, CDR1 is MNHNS and CDR2 is SASEGT. V dropped 7 bases and J dropped 5; count of bases not matched to a gene: 7. The CDR3 has 15 residues. CDR3 nucleotide sequence: TGTGCCAGCACTCCACTAGCGGGAGGTCAAGATACGCAGTATTTT. Translating gives CASTPLAGGQDTQYF.

This clonotype was seen repeatedly, ten times or more. The rearrangement uses TRBV28 and TRBJ2-7; D might be TRBD1 or TRBD2, each matching 5 bases. The V gene lost 1 base and the J gene lost 4 bases, with 17 bases spanning the gap. The CDR3 sequence is 16 residues long. Germline CDR1 is MDHEN and CDR2 is SYDVKM. This CDR3 is CASSLYGTIFSYEQYF. CDR3 DNA sequence: TGTGCCAGCAGTTTATACGGGACCATCTTTTCGTACGAGCAGTACTTC.

V and J are TRBV7-9 and TRBJ1-3; no reliable D call. There are 13 residues in the CDR3. Germline values: CDR1 SEHNR, CDR2 FQNEAQ (reference sequence). V lost 1 base, J lost 2 bases, and 3 bases lay in between. CDR3 in amino acids: CASSLDAGNTIYF. The DNA for the CDR3 is TGTGCCAGCAGCTTAGATGCTGGAAACACCATATATTTT.

This clonotype appeared a few times. The junction does not match germline at one end; this may be a read error. In nucleotides, the CDR3 is TGTGCCGGCAGCGACAGAATAGGAGGGAACACTGAAGCTTTCTTT. Protein sequence: CAGSDRIGGNTEAFF. The J gene is TRBJ1-1, the V gene TRBV7-2, with D possibly being TRBD1 (5 bases). CDR1 is SGHTA, CDR2 FQGNSA, per germline. CDR3 length: 15 amino acids.

Remarks on this clonotype: A junction boundary mismatches the germline segment, possibly from a read error. The chain is built from TRBV30 and TRBJ2-3, with D maybe TRBD1 (5 bases). Germline V lookup: CDR1 GTSNPN, CDR2 SVGIG (reference sequence). This CDR3 is 17 amino acids long. CDR3 bases: TGTGCCTGGAGGGCAACTCTAGGAAGGGGTACCACAGGTACGCAGTATTTT. Encoded protein: CAWRATLGRGTTGTQYF.

The table lists this clonotype with many counts. This chain joins TRBV7-8 and TRBJ2-1; the D gene is possibly TRBD1 (6 bases). The ends were cut back, 5 bases at V and 6 bases at J, with 14 bases in the middle. The V gene's germline CDR1 is SGHVS and CDR2 FQNEAQ. The CDR3 is 14 amino acids. CDR3 protein: CASSDRTPSNEQFF. CDR3 nucleotides: TGTGCCAGCAGCGACAGGACCCCTAGCAATGAGCAGTTCTTC.

This chain uses TRBV5-1 with TRBJ2-1; D gene uncertain. CDR3 length: 16 amino acids. Trimming took off 0 bases at V and 0 bases at J, with 10 bases between the two ends. From germline, CDR1 is SGHRS and CDR2 YFSETQ. The CDR3 coding sequence is TGCGCCAGCAGCTTGGGGTGGTTATTCTCCTACAATGAGCAGTTCTTC. Translating gives CASSLGWLFSYNEQFF.

At least ten counts were recorded for this clonotype. The chain has TRBV29-1 and TRBJ2-7; TRBD2 might be the D (6 bases). Germline V CDR1 and CDR2: SQVTM, ANQGSEA. This CDR3 has 13 residues. V shed 4 bases and J shed 0 bases, with 10 bases lying between them. The CDR3 region is CSVVAAVSYEQYF. The CDR3 DNA follows: TGCAGCGTTGTAGCGGCGGTCTCCTACGAGCAGTACTTC.

As concerns this clonotype: One junction end does not reproduce the germline sequence, and a read error may be involved. The chain combines TRBV5-5 with TRBJ2-3; D may be TRBD2 (5 bases). The CDR3 totals 11 residues. Germline CDR1 reads SGHKS; CDR2 reads YYEKEE (reference sequence). As DNA, the CDR3 is TGTGCCAGCAGCCCGAGGGAGACGCTGTATTTT. It translates to CASSPRETLYF.

The chain carries TRBV12-3 or TRBV12-4 and TRBJ2-3; 10 nucleotides line up with TRBD1. J was trimmed by 4 bases and V by 5 bases; bases with no gene match: 18. The CDR3 length is 19 residues. This CDR3 is CASSPYVPGQGLSPDTQYF. The CDR3 DNA reads as TGTGCCAGCAGTCCCTACGTCCCGGGACAGGGGCTCAGCCCAGATACGCAGTATTTT.

This clonotype was found many times. This sequence joins TRBV24-1 and TRBJ2-2; D may match TRBD1 or TRBD2 (5 bases each). The CDR3 loop spans 11 amino acids. Trimming removed 9 bases at V and 8 bases at J, with 9 bases between. Germline V gene sequence: CDR1 KGHDR, CDR2 SFDVKD. The CDR3 protein is CATGGGGELFF. In DNA, the CDR3 is TGTGCCACCGGGGGTGGTGGGGAGCTGTTTTTT.

In DNA form, the CDR3 reads TGTGCCAGCAGTCGGAACAATATGGGAACTAATGAAAAACTGTTTTTT. Amino acids: CASSRNNMGTNEKLFF. This rearrangement joins TRBV25-1 to TRBJ1-4; D gene uncertain. The CDR3 contains 16 residues. The germline V gene encodes CDR1 MGHDK and CDR2 SYGVNS. V was clipped by 5 bases and J by 1 base, with 14 bases between them.

Ten or more counts support this clonotype. The chain employs TRBV3-1 and TRBJ2-3; 7 nucleotides align to TRBD1. V lost 4 bases, J lost 1 base, and 8 bases stayed unmatched. The CDR3 spans 16 residues. In germline, CDR1 is LGHDT, CDR2 YNNKEL (reference sequence). The CDR3 DNA sequence: TGTGCCAGCAGCCTTTCGACAGGGTCCCGCACAGATACGCAGTATTTT. This encodes CASSLSTGSRTDTQYF.

The chain is built from TRBV7-6 and TRBJ2-5, with D possibly TRBD1 on 6 matching bases. The CDR3 length is 16 residues. V was clipped by 5 bases and J by 1 base, with 17 bases between them. Germline-derived CDR1 and CDR2 are SGHVS and FNYEAQ. CDR3 nucleotide sequence: TGTGCCAGCAGCCAAACCGGGACACACTTCCAAGAGACCCAGTACTTC. It is translated as CASSQTGTHFQETQYF.

There are a few counts of this clonotype. The J gene is TRBJ2-3, the V gene TRBV5-1; TRBD2 is a possible D gene (7 bases). V lost 0 bases and J 4 bases, leaving 18 bases between the germline ends. Germline CDR1 and CDR2: SGHRS and YFSETQ. The CDR3 spans 17 residues. Here the CDR3 reads CASSLAGGGRAADTQYF. CDR3 in DNA: TGCGCCAGCAGCTTGGCCGGGGGCGGGAGAGCAGCAGATACGCAGTATTTT.

This clonotype was counted ten times or more. The genes are TRBV12-3 or TRBV12-4 and TRBJ2-1; D is possibly TRBD2 (6 bases). Trimming removed 5 bases at V and 6 bases at J, with 14 bases between. CDR3 length: 14 residues. CDR3 nucleotides: TGTGCCAGCAGTGCGCCGGGACTTGGCAATGAGCAGTTCTTC. Translating gives CASSAPGLGNEQFF.